This TCR beta chain was captured by sequencing in a study of cytomegalovirus exposure and HLA in healthy donors. Concerning this clone: Its specificity is unknown.

Overall study findings and caveats: More clonal expansion characterized HLA-associated TCR beta chains than equally common others in a later analysis. Accurate prediction of HLA-A and HLA-B alleles (for most subjects) was reportedly achieved from TCR beta sequences.

This CDR3 region has 12 residues. CDR1 MNHEY and CDR2 SVGAGI come from the germline V gene. Trimming pared 5 bases from V and 2 bases from J, leaving 5 bases between. The PCR employed 60 Vbeta primers together with 13 Jbeta primers. Sequenced by immunoSEQ multiplex PCR; TCRdb stores in-frame clones only, minus some. Of some 140,000 clones listed, about 78% are singletons. The chain carries TRBV6-5 and TRBJ2-3; D ambiguous. This clonotype was obtained from a man in his fifties in good health and CMV-seronegative. The material sequenced was PBMCs. The CDR3 sequence is CASSQNTDTQYF. In DNA form, the CDR3 reads TGTGCCAGCAGTCAGAACACAGATACGCAGTATTTT.